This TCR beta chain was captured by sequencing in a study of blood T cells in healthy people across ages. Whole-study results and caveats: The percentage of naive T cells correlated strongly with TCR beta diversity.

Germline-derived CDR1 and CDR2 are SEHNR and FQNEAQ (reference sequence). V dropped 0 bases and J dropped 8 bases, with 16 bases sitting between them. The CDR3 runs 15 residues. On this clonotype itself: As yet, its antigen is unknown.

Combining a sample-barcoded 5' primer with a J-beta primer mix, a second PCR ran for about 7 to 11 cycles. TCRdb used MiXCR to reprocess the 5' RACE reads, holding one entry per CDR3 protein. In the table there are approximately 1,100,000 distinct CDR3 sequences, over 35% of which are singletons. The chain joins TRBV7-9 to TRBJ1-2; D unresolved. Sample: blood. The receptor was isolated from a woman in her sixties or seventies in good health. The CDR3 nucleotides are TGTGCCAGCAGCTTAGCCCAACCGGGGTTCTCGGGCTACACCTTC. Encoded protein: CASSLAQPGFSGYTF. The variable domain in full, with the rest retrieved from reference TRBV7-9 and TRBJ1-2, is DTGVSQNPRHKITKRGQNVTFRCDPISEHNRLYWYRQTLGQGPEFLTYFQNEAQLEKSRLLSDRFSAERPKGSFSTLEIQRTEQGDSAMYLCASSLAQPGFSGYTFGSGTRLTVV.